Listed here is a single T cell receptor beta chain. Antigen unknown. A single base separates this from a much larger clone, so it may be a read error. This entry is derived from a study of CD8+CD57+ T cells in acquired aplastic anemia. Study summary: Across the sorted CD4+ and CD8+ cells, DNA amounts averaged about 3 ug.

General study findings and limits: Common to patients and controls were twenty-nine CD8+ CDR3 sequences.

Sequenced patients had shown CD8+CD57+ cell expansion by flow cytometry. There was no therapy given to any patient before the blood sampling took place. Using genomic DNA as the template, TCR beta VDJ and CDR3 profiling was carried out. TCRdb ran MiXCR on the reads and lists one entry per CDR3 protein. The sample has around 170,000 distinct CDR3 sequences; about 45% are singletons. The CDR3 is 13 residues long. Per germline, CDR1 MGHDK and CDR2 SYGVNS. Trimming took off 1 base at V and 8 bases at J, with 12 bases between the two ends. The rearrangement links TRBV25-1 to TRBJ2-7, with D tentatively TRBD1 (5 bases). The sequence was obtained from a human donor with aplastic anemia. Sequencing was done on a sample of sorted CD4+, CD8+, or CD8+CD57+ T cells (not recorded which) from PBMCs. Written as DNA, the CDR3 is TGTGCCAGCAGTGAATTTGTGACAGACAAGCAGTACTTC. It yields the protein CASSEFVTDKQYF.